The present entry profiles one TCR beta chain with its context. Its antigen is currently unknown. The PCR made use of 60 Vbeta and 13 Jbeta primers. TCRdb's table, derived via immunoSEQ multiplex PCR, lists solely in-frame clones and lacks some. The sample yields about 140,000 clones, more than 60% seen once. CDR3 size: 14 residues. Germline V gene data show CDR1 as SEHNR and CDR2 as FQNEAQ (reference sequence). V was trimmed by 5 bases and J by 7 bases, leaving 17 bases between them. This sample is drawn from a study of cytomegalovirus exposure and HLA in healthy donors. The study's findings and limits: There were a few CMV-associated chains whose specificity for CMV antigens was confirmed in vitro.

The sample taken for sequencing was PBMCs. This clonotype was obtained from a woman aged 45-60 years in good health and CMV-seropositive. This chain connects TRBV7-9 to TRBJ1-2; a possible D gene is TRBD1 (6 bases). CDR3 sequence (DNA): TGTGCCAGCAGCCGCATTGGAGGGGGGGGTGGCTACACCTTC. Protein: CASSRIGGGGGYTF.